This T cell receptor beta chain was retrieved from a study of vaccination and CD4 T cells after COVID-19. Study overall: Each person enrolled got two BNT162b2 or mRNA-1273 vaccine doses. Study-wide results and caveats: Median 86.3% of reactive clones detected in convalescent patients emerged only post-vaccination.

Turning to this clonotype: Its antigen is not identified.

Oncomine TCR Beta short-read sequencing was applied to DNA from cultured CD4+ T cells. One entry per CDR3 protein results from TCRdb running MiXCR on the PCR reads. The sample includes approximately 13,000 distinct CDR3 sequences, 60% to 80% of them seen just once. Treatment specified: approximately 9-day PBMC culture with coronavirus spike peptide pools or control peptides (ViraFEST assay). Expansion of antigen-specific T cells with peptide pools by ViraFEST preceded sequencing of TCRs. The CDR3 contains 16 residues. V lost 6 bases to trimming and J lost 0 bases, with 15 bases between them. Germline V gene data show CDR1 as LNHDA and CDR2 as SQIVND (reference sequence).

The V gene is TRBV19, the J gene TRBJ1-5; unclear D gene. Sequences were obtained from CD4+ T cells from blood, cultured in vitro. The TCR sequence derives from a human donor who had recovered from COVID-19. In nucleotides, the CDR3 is TGTGCCAGTAGCCCCCAGGATCCTTATAGCAATCAGCCCCAGCATTTT. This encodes CASSPQDPYSNQPQHF.